This entry lists 19 T cell receptor beta chains sequenced from one sample in a study of shared clonotypes between healthy human individuals. Profiled with immunoSEQ multiplex PCR; TCRdb holds only in-frame clones, not every one. In the table there are 2 million to 3 million clones, 93% of which are singletons. What was sequenced was naive CD4+ T cells from PBMCs. Subset noted: CD45RA+ positively selected. Every receptor here comes from a man aged 18 to 29 in good health. Some clones in this sample may be carry-over from other donors' samples.

The genes are TRBV11-1 and TRBJ2-3; D is ambiguous. CDR3 length: 15 amino acids. Germline V gene lookup returns CDR1 SGHAT and CDR2 FQDESV (reference sequence). Trimming stripped 2 bases from V and 2 bases from J, with 11 bases between. As DNA, the CDR3 is TGTGCCAGCAGCTTACTATGGGGTAACACAGATACGCAGTATTTT. Protein sequence: CASSLLWGNTDTQYF.

The rearrangement uses TRBV6-5 and TRBJ2-1, with D perhaps matching TRBD1 (6 bases). Germline CDR1 reads MNHEY; CDR2 reads SVGAGI. Trimming cost V 2 bases and J 5 bases, with 13 bases left between them. The CDR3 has 15 amino acids. The CDR3 spells CASSYGTQLNNEQFF. In DNA form, the CDR3 reads TGTGCCAGCAGTTACGGGACACAACTGAACAATGAGCAGTTCTTC.

V gene TRBV10-3 combines with J gene TRBJ2-7, with 10 bases lining up with TRBD2. This CDR3 has 17 residues. Germline trimming cut 4 bases from V and 2 bases from J; bases unmatched to any gene: 11. Germline values: CDR1 ENHRY, CDR2 SYGVKD. The CDR3 loop is CAISARPSGSDTYEQYF. The CDR3 DNA reads as TGTGCCATCAGTGCGAGACCTAGCGGGAGCGACACCTACGAGCAGTACTTC.

In its sample, this clone was seen once. The genes are TRBV11-2 and TRBJ2-5, with TRBD2 identical over 8 bases. The trim removed 3 bases at V and 2 bases at J, leaving 8 bases unmatched. Looked up from germline, CDR1 is SGHAT and CDR2 is FQNNGV. The CDR3 is 16 residues long. For the CDR3, the DNA is TGTGCCAGCAGCTTGTCGGCGACTAGCGTACAAGAGACCCAGTACTTC. This translates into CASSLSATSVQETQYF.

The rearrangement joins TRBV7-2 to TRBJ2-2; 10 nucleotides line up with TRBD2. Germline V gene lookup returns CDR1 SGHTA and CDR2 FQGNSA. The CDR3 has 18 amino acids. V shed 2 bases, J shed 1 base, and the junction held 7 bases outside the gene matches. CDR3 residues: CASSLTSGRAQNTGELFF. The CDR3 coding sequence is TGTGCCAGCAGCTTAACCAGCGGGAGGGCCCAGAACACCGGGGAGCTGTTTTTT.

This chain connects TRBV7-8 to TRBJ2-4; weak D call: TRBD1 (6 bases). The CDR3 extends over 15 amino acids. V lost 2 bases, J lost 4 bases, and 12 bases lay in between. Germline CDR1 reads SGHVS; CDR2 reads FQNEAQ. The CDR3 bases are TGTGCCAGCAGCTTATGGGGTAGGGGGAAAAACATTCAGTACTTC. Encoded protein: CASSLWGRGKNIQYF.

In this sample, this clone turned up a few times. The V and J genes are TRBV30 and TRBJ1-1; no firm D call. This CDR3 has 13 residues. The V end lost 1 base, the J end lost 2 bases, and 8 bases lay between the germline ends. Germline V CDR1 and CDR2: GTSNPN, SVGIG (reference sequence). The CDR3, as DNA: TGTGCCTGGAGTGAGCTGGTAAACACTGAAGCTTTCTTT. Protein: CAWSELVNTEAFF. The full variable domain, its missing parts supplied by reference TRBV30 and TRBJ1-1, is SQTIHQWPATLVQPVGSPLSLECTVEGTSNPNLYWYRQAAGRGLQLLFYSVGIGQISSEVPQNLSASRPQDRQFILSSKKLLLSDSGFYLCAWSELVNTEAFFGQGTRLTVV.

The J gene is TRBJ2-3, the V gene TRBV6-6; D uncertain. CDR1 and CDR2 from the germline V gene are MNHNY and SVGAGI (reference sequence). CDR3 length: 14 amino acids. V lost 5 bases and J 5 bases, leaving 14 bases between the germline ends. DNA for the CDR3: TGTGCCAGCAGTCGGGCCGCGTGGGGAGATACGCAGTATTTT. Protein: CASSRAAWGDTQYF.

The chain carries TRBV5-1 and TRBJ2-7, with D perhaps TRBD1 (6 bases). Trimming removed 4 bases at V and 5 bases at J, with 19 bases between. CDR1 and CDR2 from the germline V gene are SGHRS and YFSETQ. This CDR3 has 15 residues. This CDR3 is CASSQRTGLFDEQYF. CDR3 DNA sequence: TGCGCCAGCAGCCAGAGAACAGGGTTGTTCGACGAGCAGTACTTC.

The genes are TRBV28 and TRBJ2-1; possibly TRBD2 for D (7 bases). V lost 2 bases and J 0 bases, leaving 23 bases between the germline ends. The CDR3 sequence is 20 residues long. The germline gives CDR1 MDHEN, CDR2 SYDVKM. CDR3 sequence (DNA): TGTGCCAGCAGTTTAGAGGCACGGGGGGCGGGGCTGAGCTCCTACAATGAGCAGTTCTTC. Its translation is CASSLEARGAGLSSYNEQFF. The full variable domain, its missing parts supplied by reference TRBV28 and TRBJ2-1, is DVKVTQSSRYLVKRTGEKVFLECVQDMDHENMFWYRQDPGLGLRLIYFSYDVKMKEKGDIPEGYSVSREKKERFSLILESASTNQTSMYLCASSLEARGAGLSSYNEQFFGPGTRLTVL.

The DNA of the CDR3 is TGTGCCAGCTCACCTCCACCCGGGACAGCCAACTACGAGCAGTACTTC. Its protein is CASSPPPGTANYEQYF. The chain is built from TRBV18 and TRBJ2-7, with 7 bases fitting TRBD1. CDR1 KGHSH and CDR2 LQKENI come from the germline V gene. The CDR3 runs to 16 residues. V was clipped by 3 bases and J by 3 bases; unmatched bases: 11.

V is TRBV7-3 and J is TRBJ2-1; unclear D gene. This CDR3 region has 13 residues. The V and J ends lost 5 bases and 9 bases respectively, with 14 bases between them. Germline V gives CDR1 SGHTA, CDR2 FQGTGA. The CDR3 sequence: CASSPAGSGEQFF. In DNA, the CDR3 is TGTGCCAGCAGCCCAGCAGGATCGGGTGAGCAGTTCTTC.

The rearrangement links TRBV5-1 to TRBJ1-2; 10 nucleotides line up with TRBD1. The J segment lost 7 bases and the V segment lost 2 bases, leaving 5 bases of the junction unmatched. Germline CDR1 and CDR2: SGHRS and YFSETQ. The CDR3 is made up of 14 amino acids. CDR3 in amino acids: CASSFGTGAAGYTF. CDR3 sequence (DNA): TGCGCCAGCAGCTTTGGGACAGGGGCCGCTGGCTACACCTTC.

This clone was picked up one time. This sequence joins TRBV5-5 and TRBJ2-2; D ambiguous. The CDR3 runs to 14 residues. V was pared by 5 bases and J by 2 bases, with 10 bases between. CDR1 SGHKS and CDR2 YYEKEE come from the germline V gene (reference sequence). The CDR3 here is CASRATANTGELFF. As DNA, the CDR3 is TGTGCCAGCAGAGCGACGGCAAACACCGGGGAGCTGTTTTTT.

The chain has TRBV25-1 and TRBJ1-2; 10 bases are shared with TRBD1. From germline, CDR1 is MGHDK and CDR2 SYGVNS. V lost 3 bases and J lost 9; bases outside the gene matches: 10. The length of the CDR3 is 15 residues. The CDR3 here is CASSDHRTGGDRYTF. The CDR3 bases are TGTGCCAGCAGTGACCATCGGACAGGGGGGGATCGCTACACCTTC.

The chain is built from TRBV28 and TRBJ1-5; tentative D call: TRBD1 (6 bases). Germline V lookup: CDR1 MDHEN, CDR2 SYDVKM. This CDR3 region has 13 residues. Written as DNA, the CDR3 is TGTGCTATCCAGGGGAGTCGCAATCAGCCCCAGCATTTT. It translates to CAIQGSRNQPQHF.

The J gene is TRBJ2-1, the V gene TRBV7-9, with 14 nucleotides matching TRBD2. The germline CDR1 and CDR2 sequences are SEHNR and FQNEAQ (reference sequence). V trimming: 6 bases; J trimming: 0 bases; junction bases outside the gene matches: 1. The CDR3 has 16 amino acids. Here the CDR3 DNA reads TGTGCCAGCAGTGGGACTAGCGGGAGCTCCTACAATGAGCAGTTCTTC. This encodes CASSGTSGSSYNEQFF. Using reference TRBV7-9 and TRBJ2-1 for the parts outside the CDR3, the full variable domain is DTGVSQNPRHKITKRGQNVTFRCDPISEHNRLYWYRQTLGQGPEFLTYFQNEAQLEKSRLLSDRFSAERPKGSFSTLEIQRTEQGDSAMYLCASSGTSGSSYNEQFFGPGTRLTVL.

The chain carries TRBV9 and TRBJ1-5; 7 nucleotides agree with TRBD1. The CDR3 extends over 14 amino acids. Germline V gene data show CDR1 as SGDLS and CDR2 as YYNGEE. J lost 3 bases, V lost 3 bases, and 3 bases had no gene match. The CDR3 DNA sequence: TGTGCCAGCAGCGCCACAGGGGCCAATCAGCCCCAGCATTTT. Residues: CASSATGANQPQHF.

The V gene is TRBV9, the J gene TRBJ1-1, with a tentative D call TRBD1 (6 bases). This CDR3 has 12 amino acids. Germline assignment: CDR1 SGDLS and CDR2 YYNGEE. V gave up 1 base and J gave up 10 bases, with 11 bases separating them. CDR3: CASSVRGGRAFF. In DNA, the CDR3 is TGTGCCAGCAGCGTAAGGGGGGGTCGAGCTTTCTTT. Complete variable domain (other parts from reference TRBV9 and TRBJ1-1): DSGVTQTPKHLITATGQRVTLRCSPRSGDLSVYWYQQSLDQGLQFLIQYYNGEERAKGNILERFSAQQFPDLHSELNLSSLELGDSALYFCASSVRGGRAFFGQGTRLTVV.